This T cell receptor (beta chain) was sequenced during a study of shared clonotypes between healthy human individuals. Study outcomes and limitations: Shared clonotypes: 4.5% to 5% naive CD4, around 3.7% naive CD8, 2.3% memory CD4, over 0.3% memory CD8.

Here immunoSEQ multiplex PCR was the method, and the copy in TCRdb shows in-frame clones only, minus some. The profile shows over a million clones, roughly 95% of them singletons. Note on this clone: Its antigen is unknown.

Donors comprised healthy HIV-negative adults lacking recent acute infections or vaccinations. The CDR3 has 18 amino acids. CDR1 is SGHDN and CDR2 is FVKESK in the germline V gene. The ends lost 0 bases at V and 7 bases at J; junction bases unmatched: 12. Sequencing input: naive CD4+ T cells sorted from blood. Subset denoted: CD45RA+ positively selected. The chain couples TRBV14 to TRBJ2-1, with 10 bases fitting TRBD2. The receptor was isolated from a man younger than 40 in good health. The CDR3 DNA sequence: TGTGCCAGCAGCCAAGAGGGCAGGGCTAGCGGGAGAAATAATGAGCAGTTCTTC. It is translated as CASSQEGRASGRNNEQFF.